The text below deals with one T cell receptor beta chain. The antigen remains undetermined. These data originate in a study of T cell responses to AZD1222 COVID-19 vaccine. The method was immunoSEQ multiplex PCR; TCRdb's version includes in-frame clones alone and lacks a portion of them. There are roughly 130,000 clones in the sample; about 94% occur only once, and under 7.5% lies in the top ten. From germline, CDR1 is MNHEY and CDR2 SMNVEV (reference sequence). This CDR3 contains 17 residues. Trimming shortened V by 5 bases and J by 0 bases, and 16 bases separated the two germline ends. Notes on the study in general: Vaccination with two AZD1222 doses was followed by a rise in Spike-specific TCR breadth and depth. Repertoires in all cases were sampled only once the peak T cell response had passed.

The sequenced sample was peripheral blood, obtained on day 0 of AZD1222 vaccination. This rearrangement joins TRBV27 to TRBJ2-2, with D tentatively TRBD1 or TRBD2 (5 bases each). The sequence was obtained from an adult in good health. The chain's CDR3 is CASSRRWDGPNTGELFF. In DNA form, the CDR3 reads TGTGCCAGCAGTAGGAGGTGGGACGGACCGAACACCGGGGAGCTGTTTTTT.